These 20 T cell receptor beta chains were sequenced from one sample in a study of beta chain features in type 1 diabetes. All of the isolated RNA was reverse transcribed, so expressed TCRB transcripts were sequenced. TCRdb keeps only in-frame clones here, not all; method: immunoSEQ multiplex PCR. The sample consists of 900,000 or so clones, 17% of them appearing once. The sample taken for sequencing was naive CD4+ T cells from blood. These receptors all stem from a woman between 18 and 29 years old in good health.

This clone was observed a handful of times. This chain joins TRBV7-9 and TRBJ2-1; 8 nucleotides match TRBD2. The V gene's germline CDR1 is SEHNR and CDR2 FQNEAQ (reference sequence). The CDR3 has 15 amino acids. V trimming: 5 bases; J trimming: 2 bases; junction bases outside the gene matches: 5. CDR3 amino acids: CASSRLAGTYNEQFF. DNA for the CDR3: TGTGCCAGCAGCCGCCTAGCGGGTACCTACAATGAGCAGTTCTTC.

This clone was detected only a few times. V usage is TRBV2 and J usage is TRBJ2-7, with D uncertain. CDR1 and CDR2 (germline): SNHLY, FYNNEI. V shed 7 bases and J shed 2 bases, with 6 bases lying between them. This CDR3 region has 11 residues. The CDR3 spells CASKDAYEQYF. CDR3 in DNA: TGTGCCAGCAAGGACGCCTACGAGCAGTACTTC. The full variable domain, with the rest looked up from reference TRBV2 and TRBJ2-7, is EPEVTQTPSHQVTQMGQEVILRCVPISNHLYFYWYRQILGQKVEFLVSFYNNEISEKSEIFDDQFSVERPDGSNFTLKIRSTKLEDSAMYFCASKDAYEQYFGPGTRLTVT.

The chain links TRBV5-1 to TRBJ1-1; 8 bases map to TRBD1. Trimming cost V 4 bases and J 1 base; bases outside gene matches: 9. Germline CDR1 reads SGHRS; CDR2 reads YFSETQ. The CDR3 runs 16 residues. The CDR3 sequence is CASSTGQGRWNTEAFF. The CDR3 DNA reads as TGCGCCAGCAGCACCGGACAGGGACGGTGGAACACTGAAGCTTTCTTT.

In this sample, this clone turned up a few times. This chain joins TRBV4-3 and TRBJ2-7; 15 bases agree with TRBD2. The CDR3 is 16 amino acids. Germline V CDR1 and CDR2: LGHNA, YSLEER. V shed 2 bases and J 4 bases; nucleotides not matched to a gene: 3. The CDR3 here is CASSQTGTSGRYEQYF. Here the CDR3 DNA reads TGCGCCAGCAGCCAAACCGGGACTAGCGGGAGGTACGAGCAGTACTTC.

This chain joins TRBV18 and TRBJ2-2; no reliable D call. V was cut by 4 bases and J by 7 bases, with 13 bases left in between. The germline gives CDR1 KGHSH, CDR2 LQKENI. CDR3 length: 14 amino acids. CDR3 loop: CASSRQESVGELFF. The CDR3 nucleotides are TGTGCCAGCTCACGGCAGGAGAGCGTCGGGGAGCTGTTTTTT.

The J gene is TRBJ1-5, the V gene TRBV5-1; tentative D call: TRBD1 (5 bases). This CDR3 has 15 residues. Looked up from germline, CDR1 is SGHRS and CDR2 is YFSETQ. The V end lost 4 bases, the J end lost 3 bases, and 14 bases lay between the germline ends. The DNA of the CDR3 is TGCGCCAGCAGCCCGACCCTGGGGGTCAATCAGCCCCAGCATTTT. Encoded protein: CASSPTLGVNQPQHF.

The V and J genes are TRBV15 and TRBJ2-7; 7 nucleotides align to TRBD1. J was trimmed by 3 bases and V by 2 bases; bases with no gene match: 13. The germline gives CDR1 LNHNV, CDR2 YYDKDF (reference sequence). This CDR3 region has 17 residues. The chain's CDR3 is CATSRRRTGTVVYEQYF. The CDR3 DNA is TGTGCCACCAGCAGACGACGAACCGGGACAGTGGTCTACGAGCAGTACTTC. The entire variable domain, with the rest obtained from reference TRBV15 and TRBJ2-7, is as follows: DAMVIQNPRYQVTQFGKPVTLSCSQTLNHNVMYWYQQKSSQAPKLLFHYYDKDFNNEADTPDNFQSRRPNTSFCFLDIRSPGLGDTAMYLCATSRRRTGTVVYEQYFGPGTRLTVT.

This clone was seen a few times. This rearrangement joins TRBV14 to TRBJ2-1, with TRBD2 matching 8 bases. The J segment lost 1 base and the V segment lost 4 bases, leaving 9 bases of the junction unmatched. This CDR3 has 17 amino acids. Germline V gives CDR1 SGHDN, CDR2 FVKESK. CDR3 loop: CASSPLAGRGSYNEQFF. The CDR3 nucleotides are TGTGCCAGCAGCCCCTTAGCGGGAAGAGGGTCCTACAATGAGCAGTTCTTC.

Remarks on this clone: Sequence at one end of the junction differs from germline and may be a read error. In DNA, the CDR3 is TGTGCCAGCCGGGACGAGGCCAAAAACATTCAGCACTTC. It specifies CASRDEAKNIQHF. The chain combines TRBV6-5 with TRBJ2-4; the D call may be TRBD1 or TRBD2 (5 bases each). The CDR3 has 13 amino acids. Germline CDR1 MNHEY, CDR2 SVGAGI.

The CDR3 reads CSARGQAQQFF. CDR3 sequence (DNA): TGCAGTGCTAGGGGACAGGCCCAGCAGTTCTTC. This rearrangement joins TRBV20-1 to TRBJ2-1; 8 bases map to TRBD1. This CDR3 region has 11 residues. CDR1 is DFQATT, CDR2 SNEGSKA, per germline (reference sequence). V lost 3 bases to trimming and J lost 11 bases; unmatched junction nucleotides: 3.

This rearrangement joins TRBV7-8 to TRBJ2-7; perhaps TRBD2 as D (6 bases). The germline V gene encodes CDR1 SGHVS and CDR2 FQNEAQ. This CDR3 is built from 15 residues. Trimming took off 0 bases at V and 5 bases at J, with 14 bases between the two ends. As DNA, the CDR3 is TGTGCCAGCAGCTTAGCCCACGGGGGTGCGGACGAGCAGTACTTC. Amino acids: CASSLAHGGADEQYF.

About this clone itself: Other DNA sequences in the sample encode the same CDR3. This chain links TRBV29-1 with TRBJ2-3; 7 bases map to TRBD2. The germline V gene encodes CDR1 SQVTM and CDR2 ANQGSEA. The CDR3 consists of 13 residues. Germline trimming cut 4 bases from V and 1 base from J; bases unmatched to any gene: 2. The CDR3 loop is CSVVLAGTDTQYF. CDR3 bases: TGCAGCGTTGTGCTAGCGGGCACAGATACGCAGTATTTT.

This chain links TRBV21-1 with TRBJ2-3. TRBV21-1 is a recognized pseudogene. This CDR3 is 21 amino acids long. CDR3 loop: CASSSIRGLIDGWKNIDTQYF. The CDR3 DNA sequence: TGTGCCAGCAGCAGCATCCGGGGGCTAATTGACGGTTGGAAGAATATAGATACGCAGTATTTT.

This clone was detected ten times or more. V is TRBV14 and J is TRBJ2-1; the D gene is possibly TRBD2 (6 bases). The V and J ends lost 4 bases and 3 bases respectively, with 16 bases between them. The CDR3 runs 16 residues. CDR1 and CDR2 from the germline V gene are SGHDN and FVKESK. The CDR3 coding sequence is TGTGCCAGCAGCCCCTTTGCGGGACCTATCTACAATGAGCAGTTCTTC. The encoded protein is CASSPFAGPIYNEQFF.

V is TRBV29-1 and J is TRBJ2-5, with D tentatively TRBD1 (6 bases). V was clipped by 1 base and J by 4 bases, with 19 bases between them. The CDR3 length is 16 residues. Germline V gives CDR1 SQVTM, CDR2 ANQGSEA. The CDR3 DNA sequence: TGCAGCGTTGAAGTACAGGGATCAGGGGTGGGAGAGACCCAGTACTTC. As protein: CSVEVQGSGVGETQYF.

A few counts support this clone. CDR3 bases: TGTGCCAGCAGTTATTGGGAGATTGCTGGGGCCAACGTCCTGACTTTC. Translation: CASSYWEIAGANVLTF. This chain links TRBV6-5 with TRBJ2-6, with a weak D call TRBD2 (5 bases). This CDR3 comprises 16 residues. Germline CDR1 MNHEY, CDR2 SVGAGI. Trimming took off 3 bases at V and 2 bases at J, with 11 bases between the two ends.

With respect to this clone: This specimen includes other DNA sequences encoding the same CDR3. The chain employs TRBV5-1 and TRBJ2-3; 7 nucleotides agree with TRBD2. Germline loops: CDR1 SGHRS, CDR2 YFSETQ. V gave up 0 bases and J gave up 3 bases; unmatched junction bases: 1. The CDR3 contains 14 residues. Written as DNA, the CDR3 is TGCGCCAGCAGCTTGGGACTAGCTACAGATACGCAGTATTTT. It translates to CASSLGLATDTQYF.

The CDR3 DNA reads as TGCGCCAGCAGCCAAGAATACAGGGGCACAGATACGCAGTATTTT. As protein: CASSQEYRGTDTQYF. The chain links TRBV4-3 to TRBJ2-3; perhaps TRBD1 as D (6 bases). Germline lookup yields CDR1 LGHNA and CDR2 YSLEER. The CDR3 contains 15 residues. V was shortened by 0 bases and J by 1 base, with 8 bases between the two germline ends.

This clone was counted between two and nine times. The V gene is TRBV19, the J gene TRBJ2-2, with D perhaps matching TRBD2 (5 bases). Germline lookup yields CDR1 LNHDA and CDR2 SQIVND (reference sequence). CDR3 length: 17 residues. Trimming removed 1 base from V and 0 bases from J, with 12 bases in between. The chain's CDR3 is CASSIVRGTANTGELFF. The CDR3 DNA is TGTGCCAGTAGTATAGTACGGGGAACAGCGAACACCGGGGAGCTGTTTTTT. The full variable domain, completed using reference TRBV19 and TRBJ2-2, is DGGITQSPKYLFRKEGQNVTLSCEQNLNHDAMYWYRQDPGQGLRLIYYSQIVNDFQKGDIAEGYSVSREKKESFPLTVTSAQKNPTAFYLCASSIVRGTANTGELFFGEGSRLTVL.

The chain recombines TRBV10-3 with TRBJ2-3; 8 nucleotides line up with TRBD1. Germline lookup yields CDR1 ENHRY and CDR2 SYGVKD. This CDR3 contains 18 residues. Trimming cost V 5 bases and J 3 bases; bases outside gene matches: 16. CDR3 coding DNA: TGTGCCATCAGTTTTGGACAGGGCCTTGGTCGTAGGACAGATACGCAGTATTTT. This sequence encodes CAISFGQGLGRRTDTQYF.